Shown below are 18 T cell receptor beta chains from a single sample sequenced in a study of monozygotic twins with inflammatory bowel disease. TCRdb reprocessed the 5' RACE reads and reports one entry per CDR3 protein, with no DNA. In all, the sample yields about 380,000 distinct CDR3 sequences. The sequenced sample consisted of blood. These receptors originate from a human donor with ulcerative colitis or Crohn's disease, or a healthy co-twin of an affected twin (not recorded which).

The rearrangement links TRBV6-4 to TRBJ1-4; the TCRdb call, TRBD1, lacks DNA for checking. The CDR3 sequence is 14 residues long. Germline V gene data show CDR1 as MRHNA and CDR2 as SNTAGT. CDR3 protein: CAGSGGSRNEKLFF.

This chain links TRBV20-1 with TRBJ2-1; the D call of TRBD2 rests on TCRdb alone, since no DNA is present to check it. The CDR3 consists of 13 residues. Germline-derived CDR1 and CDR2 are DFQATT and SNEGSKA (reference sequence). The CDR3 sequence is CSAPGTSGFEQFF.

This rearrangement joins TRBV5-1 to TRBJ2-7; absent DNA, TCRdb's TRBD1 call cannot be checked. CDR3 length: 14 amino acids. CDR1 SGHRS and CDR2 YFSETQ come from the germline V gene. The chain's CDR3 is CASSSGQGAHEQYF.

This sequence joins TRBV7-9 and TRBJ2-5. The length of the CDR3 is 14 residues. CDR1 SEHNR and CDR2 FQNEAQ come from the germline V gene (reference sequence). The CDR3 loop is CASSLDTNQETQYF.

The V gene is TRBV7-9, the J gene TRBJ2-4. Germline CDR1 is SEHNR and CDR2 is FQNEAQ (reference sequence). This CDR3 contains 12 residues. This CDR3 reads CASSLDRNIQYF.

J is TRBJ2-7 and V is TRBV4-2. The germline gives CDR1 LGHNA, CDR2 YNFKEQ. The CDR3 is 15 amino acids. The CDR3 is CASSQDLHVDYEQYF.

The V gene is TRBV5-5, the J gene TRBJ2-5; the TCRdb D gene call, TRBD1, has no DNA to confirm it. Germline V gives CDR1 SGHKS, CDR2 YYEKEE (reference sequence). The CDR3 contains 15 residues. This CDR3 is CASSPGAGGKETQYF.

The chain is built from TRBV12-3 or TRBV12-4 and TRBJ2-3; no DNA is available, so the TRBD2 call from TCRdb remains unchecked. The CDR3 length is 16 residues. The CDR3: CASSPLAGGHTDTQYF.

This rearrangement joins TRBV19 to TRBJ2-3. Germline lookup yields CDR1 LNHDA and CDR2 SQIVND (reference sequence). This CDR3 is 15 amino acids long. CDR3 sequence reads: CASSPSGSSTDTQYF.

The chain combines TRBV27 with TRBJ2-5. Germline V gene data show CDR1 as MNHEY and CDR2 as SMNVEV (reference sequence). This CDR3 is built from 14 residues. CDR3 sequence: CASSLSLGQETQYF.

The chain couples TRBV7-9 to TRBJ1-5; TCRdb picks TRBD1, but there is no DNA to check that call. Germline V gene data show CDR1 as SEHNR and CDR2 as FQNEAQ (reference sequence). The CDR3 has 15 amino acids. The CDR3 spells CASSLAGASNQPQHF.

V gene TRBV6-1 combines with J gene TRBJ2-2; there is no DNA to check the TCRdb D call of TRBD1. The CDR3 runs 14 residues. CDR1 and CDR2 from the germline V gene are MNHNS and SASEGT. CDR3 sequence reads: CASSHRVQGGELFF.

The chain combines TRBV6-2 or TRBV6-3 with TRBJ2-3; TCRdb outputs TRBD1, but without DNA this stays unchecked. The germline gives CDR1 MNHEY, CDR2 SVGEGT. The CDR3 is made up of 19 amino acids. CDR3 loop: CASSYRAGQTSSSTDTQYF.

This CDR3 is CASSIAGVYGYTF. V usage is TRBV12-3 or TRBV12-4 and J usage is TRBJ1-2; TCRdb returns TRBD1, unconfirmable since there is no DNA. CDR3 size: 13 residues.

J is TRBJ2-3 and V is TRBV7-6; the TRBD1 assignment by TCRdb is unverifiable without DNA. The CDR3 consists of 17 residues. Germline V gene lookup returns CDR1 SGHVS and CDR2 FNYEAQ. The CDR3 reads CASSLEGRGVRTDTQYF.

The chain is built from TRBV12-3 or TRBV12-4 and TRBJ2-2; TCRdb indicates TRBD1, and absent DNA this call remains unverified. CDR3 size: 15 residues. The CDR3 sequence is CASSLLQQGAGELFF.

J is TRBJ2-1 and V is TRBV7-2; with no DNA, the TCRdb D assignment of TRBD1 cannot be verified. CDR1 is SGHTA and CDR2 is FQGNSA in the germline V gene. The CDR3 covers 17 residues. The CDR3 is CASSLGATGTGSNEQFF.

The V call is TRBV11-2, the J call TRBJ2-2; TCRdb reports TRBD1, a call that lacks DNA to check it against. The CDR3 spans 18 residues. The germline V gene encodes CDR1 SGHAT and CDR2 FQNNGV. Here the CDR3 reads CASSSSRTGDANTGELFF.